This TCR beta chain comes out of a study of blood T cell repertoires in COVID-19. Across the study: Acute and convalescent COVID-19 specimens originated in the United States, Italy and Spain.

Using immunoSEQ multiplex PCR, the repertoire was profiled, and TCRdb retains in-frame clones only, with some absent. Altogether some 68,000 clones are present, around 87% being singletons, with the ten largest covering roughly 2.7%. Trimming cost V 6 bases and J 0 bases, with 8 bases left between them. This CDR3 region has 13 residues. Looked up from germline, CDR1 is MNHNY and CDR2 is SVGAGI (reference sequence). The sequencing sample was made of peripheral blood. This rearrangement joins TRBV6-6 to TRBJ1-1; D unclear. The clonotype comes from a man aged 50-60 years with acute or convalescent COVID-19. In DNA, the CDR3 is TGTGCCAGCAGACCGCTAATGAACACTGAAGCTTTCTTT. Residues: CASRPLMNTEAFF.